This TCR beta chain was sequenced during a study of human versus mouse CDR3 diversity and MHC coevolution. Study results and limitations: The lowest clonal inequality scores came from most of the three human donors. iCHAO1 estimated the human TCR beta repertoire at roughly 1.5 million clonotypes. Human CDR3s averaged more deletions and insertions than mouse CDR3s.

TCRdb keeps only in-frame clones here, not all; method: immunoSEQ multiplex PCR. This table has about 80,000 clones, 90% to 95% appearing once. On this clone itself: Its antigen is not known.

The trim removed 3 bases at V and 1 base at J, leaving 2 bases unmatched. CDR3 size: 15 residues. Per the germline V gene, CDR1 is SGHNT and CDR2 is YYREEE (reference sequence). Sorting isolated naive CD4 T cells lacking CD45RO and expressing CD62L. The TCR was taken from a person aged 30-70 years in good health. The sample consisted of naive CD4+ T cells from blood. Subset given: CD45RO-negative CD62L-positive naive CD4 T cells. The chain uses TRBV5-4 and TRBJ2-2, with TRBD2 identical over 8 bases. CDR3 nucleotide sequence: TGTGCCAGCAGCTCACTAGCGGTGAACACCGGGGAGCTGTTTTTT. Amino acids: CASSSLAVNTGELFF.